The 17 T cell receptor beta chains below come from one sample, sequenced in a study of Tregs in tolerant kidney transplant recipients. Here immunoSEQ multiplex PCR was the method, and the copy in TCRdb shows in-frame clones only, minus some. This table has tens of thousands of clones, approximately 93% appearing once. Recipients received nonmyeloablative bone marrow transplants from related graft donors, with transient mixed chimerism. Specimen: CD4+ T cells from blood (PBMCs), collected 12 months after the transplant. The receptors here all came from a human patient who received a combined kidney and bone marrow transplant. The graft donor may have contributed some T cells.

This chain joins TRBV29-1 and TRBJ2-1, with TRBD2 as a possible D gene (7 bases). The length of the CDR3 is 10 residues. Germline V gene data show CDR1 as SQVTM and CDR2 as ANQGSEA. The V end was cut by 7 bases, the J end by 10 bases, with 11 bases between. The CDR3 loop reads CSGGGGEQFF. The CDR3 DNA reads TGCAGCGGGGGAGGGGGGGAGCAGTTCTTC.

The chain links TRBV4-2 to TRBJ2-3; 12 bases line up with TRBD2. V shed 0 bases and J 1 base; nucleotides not matched to a gene: 8. Germline V gene sequence: CDR1 LGHNA, CDR2 YNFKEQ. The CDR3 sequence is 19 residues long. Here the CDR3 DNA reads TGTGCCAGCAGCCAAGAATTGCCTAGCGGGAGGGGGGGCACAGATACGCAGTATTTT. This encodes CASSQELPSGRGGTDTQYF.

V gene TRBV30 combines with J gene TRBJ1-1; TRBD1 agrees at 9 bases. Germline values: CDR1 GTSNPN, CDR2 SVGIG (reference sequence). V was pared by 3 bases and J by 10 bases, with 15 bases of the junction left unmatched. The CDR3 spans 15 residues. The CDR3 loop reads CAWSDSGQGRLLAFF. DNA for the CDR3: TGTGCCTGGAGCGACTCAGGACAGGGGCGGTTGCTAGCTTTCTTT.

The V gene is TRBV5-1, the J gene TRBJ2-7; D possibly corresponds to TRBD1 (6 bases). The CDR3 totals 15 residues. CDR1 SGHRS and CDR2 YFSETQ come from the germline V gene. V was shortened by 7 bases and J by 2 bases, with 19 bases between the two germline ends. CDR3 region: CASSSTDSLTYEQYF. CDR3 sequence (DNA): TGCGCCAGCTCTTCTACGGACAGCTTAACCTACGAGCAGTACTTC.

V is TRBV12-5 and J is TRBJ1-2; 8 bases match TRBD1. Looked up from germline, CDR1 is LGHNT and CDR2 is FRNRAP. The CDR3 contains 18 residues. Germline trimming cut 6 bases from V and 1 base from J; bases unmatched to any gene: 16. The DNA for the CDR3 is TGTGCTAGTGGCCCGACAGGGGAAAAGGGAAGGGGTAACTATGGCTACACCTTC. Protein sequence: CASGPTGEKGRGNYGYTF.

This clone was observed once. The same CDR3 is also encoded by other DNA sequences in this sample. The chain couples TRBV11-2 to TRBJ2-4, with 7 bases fitting TRBD2. This CDR3 region has 16 residues. Per the germline V gene, CDR1 is SGHAT and CDR2 is FQNNGV. V lost 4 bases, J lost 2 bases, and 8 bases stayed unmatched. This chain's CDR3 is CASSSLGGGTKNIQYF. The CDR3 region has the DNA TGTGCCAGCAGCTCTCTGGGGGGGGGAACCAAAAACATTCAGTACTTC.

The V gene is TRBV5-1, the J gene TRBJ2-3; 8 nucleotides agree with TRBD2. J lost 2 bases, V lost 2 bases, and 7 bases had no gene match. This CDR3 comprises 16 residues. From germline, CDR1 is SGHRS and CDR2 YFSETQ. CDR3: CASSLPLADITDTQYF. The CDR3 DNA sequence: TGCGCCAGCAGCTTACCACTAGCGGATATCACAGATACGCAGTATTTT.

The rearrangement links TRBV21-1 to TRBJ1-2; the table's D gene call, TRBD1, was not cross checked with the DNA. TRBV21-1 represents a pseudogene. The CDR3 is 16 amino acids. The CDR3 DNA is TGTGCCAGCAGCAGACCGACAGGGGGCACGTGCTATGGCTACACCTTC. Its protein product is CASSRPTGGTCYGYTF.

The gene calls are TRBV18 and TRBJ2-7; TRBD2 matches 8 bases. Germline trimming cut 3 bases from V and 5 bases from J; bases unmatched to any gene: 6. CDR1 and CDR2 (germline): KGHSH, LQKENI. The CDR3 loop spans 14 amino acids. The CDR3 coding sequence is TGTGCCAGCTCACCGACGAGCGGGAGCCACGAGCAGTACTTC. It codes for CASSPTSGSHEQYF.

The V gene is TRBV14, the J gene TRBJ1-2; TRBD1 is a possible D gene (5 bases). The V gene's germline CDR1 is SGHDN and CDR2 FVKESK. V lost 0 bases and J 6 bases, leaving 14 bases between the germline ends. The CDR3 has 15 residues. CDR3 in DNA: TGTGCCAGCAGCCAAGATAACGGCAGGGATAATGGCTACACCTTC. Amino acids: CASSQDNGRDNGYTF. Variable domain in full (rest from reference TRBV14 and TRBJ1-2): EAGVTQFPSHSVIEKGQTVTLRCDPISGHDNLYWYRRVMGKEIKFLLHFVKESKQDESGMPNNRFLAERTGGTYSTLKVQPAELEDSGVYFCASSQDNGRDNGYTFGSGTRLTVV.

The chain employs TRBV5-1 and TRBJ1-4; a weak D match, TRBD1 (6 bases). The CDR3 runs to 15 residues. Between the trimmed V and J ends, which lost 4 bases and 4 bases, there was a span of 14 bases. Germline CDR1 SGHRS, CDR2 YFSETQ. The DNA of the CDR3 is TGCGCCAGCAGCCCACAGGACAGCCTTAATGAAAAACTGTTTTTT. Residues: CASSPQDSLNEKLFF.

The chain uses TRBV5-1 and TRBJ2-6; a possible D gene is TRBD2 (5 bases). V shed 4 bases and J shed 0 bases, with 8 bases lying between them. CDR3 length: 15 residues. Germline V lookup: CDR1 SGHRS, CDR2 YFSETQ. The DNA for the CDR3 is TGCGCCAGCAGCGAGGGAGCCTCTGGGGCCAACGTCCTGACTTTC. Amino acid sequence: CASSEGASGANVLTF.

This chain uses TRBV7-2 with TRBJ2-3; tentatively, D is TRBD1 (6 bases). Trimming left V 1 base short and J 1 base short, with 9 bases between. Germline CDR1 is SGHTA and CDR2 is FQGNSA. CDR3 size: 15 residues. CDR3 amino acids: CASSLGGQRTDTQYF. The DNA of the CDR3 is TGTGCCAGCAGCTTAGGTGGACAGCGCACAGATACGCAGTATTTT.

This sequence joins TRBV30 and TRBJ1-2; D remains ambiguous. The CDR3 has 14 amino acids. CDR1 is GTSNPN and CDR2 is SVGIG in the germline V gene (reference sequence). V shed 3 bases and J shed 8 bases, with 19 bases lying between them. The CDR3 DNA sequence: TGTGCCTGGAGCCCGACCCGGAGGGCGCACGGCTACACCTTC. Translated: CAWSPTRRAHGYTF.

This clone was counted once. The chain recombines TRBV7-8 with TRBJ2-6, with unresolved D. With 3 bases removed from V and 9 bases from J, the gap between germline ends came to 12 bases. This CDR3 is 14 amino acids long. The V gene's germline CDR1 is SGHVS and CDR2 FQNEAQ. The CDR3, as DNA: TGTGCCAGCAGCTTTAGTCAGGTCAGCAACGTCCTGACTTTC. Protein: CASSFSQVSNVLTF.

The V and J genes are TRBV7-3 and TRBJ2-3; TRBD2 agrees at 8 bases. Per the germline V gene, CDR1 is SGHTA and CDR2 is FQGTGA. CDR3 length equals 15 residues. With V trimmed by 3 bases and J by 4 bases, 6 bases remained unmatched. The CDR3 bases are TGTGCCAGCAGCTTCACGGGGGGGGGATCAGATACGCAGTATTTT. This translates into CASSFTGGGSDTQYF.

This clone has a handful of counts. The chain combines TRBV4-2 with TRBJ2-3; 13 nucleotides match TRBD2. CDR3 length: 20 amino acids. With 2 bases clipped from V and 4 bases from J, the junction kept 15 bases outside the gene matches. CDR1 and CDR2 (germline): LGHNA, YNFKEQ. In DNA form, the CDR3 reads TGTGCCAGCAGCCAATTCAAAAGAACTAGCGGGGGGGCTCAGGCAGATACGCAGTATTTT. Translating gives CASSQFKRTSGGAQADTQYF.